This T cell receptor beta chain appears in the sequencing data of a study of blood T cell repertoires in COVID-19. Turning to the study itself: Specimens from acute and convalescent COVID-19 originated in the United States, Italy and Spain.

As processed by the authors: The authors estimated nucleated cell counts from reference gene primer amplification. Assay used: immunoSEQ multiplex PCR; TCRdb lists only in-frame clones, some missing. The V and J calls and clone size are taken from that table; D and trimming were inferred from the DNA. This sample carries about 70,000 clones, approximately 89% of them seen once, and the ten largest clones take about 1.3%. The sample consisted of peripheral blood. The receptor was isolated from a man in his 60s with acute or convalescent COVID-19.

CDR3 in amino acids: CASSSGTSGTDTQYF. The CDR3 bases are TGTGCCAGCAGCTCCGGGACTAGCGGTACAGATACGCAGTATTTT. The V gene is TRBV11-3, the J gene TRBJ2-3, with 11 bases lining up with TRBD2. Losses at the gene ends were 4 bases for V and 3 bases for J; bases not matched to a gene: 3. The CDR3 is 15 amino acids. The V gene's germline CDR1 is SGHNT and CDR2 YENEEA. Drawing the rest from reference TRBV11-3 and TRBJ2-3, the complete variable domain is EAGVVQSPRYKIIEKKQPVAFWCNPISGHNTLYWYLQNLGQGPELLIRYENEEAVDDSQLPKDRFSAERLKGVDSTLKIQPAELGDSAVYLCASSSGTSGTDTQYFGPGTRLTVL.